The following is a T cell receptor beta chain sequence with its context. This record belongs to a study of control samples from healthy donors and cancer patients. Sequencing used immunoSEQ multiplex PCR; TCRdb keeps in-frame clones, though not all of them. This sample has 120,000 or so clones, with about 92% found just once. Germline-derived CDR1 and CDR2 are SGHRS and YFSETQ. The CDR3 is 14 residues long. Losses at the gene ends were 4 bases for V and 8 bases for J; bases not matched to a gene: 5. The specimen was PBMCs. The chain employs TRBV5-1 and TRBJ1-4, with 10 nucleotides matching TRBD1. This clonotype originated in a man older than 75 with head and neck cancer. Here the CDR3 DNA reads TGCGCCAGCAGCCCCGGGACAGGGGAAGAAAAACTGTTTTTT. Encoded protein: CASSPGTGEEKLFF.